This TCR beta chain comes out of a study of T cell responses to AZD1222 COVID-19 vaccine. Findings and limits, study-wide: Spike regions recognized by vaccine-associated CD4 TCRs spanned the protein, led by 160-218 and 743-854. Only 6 or 7 AZD1222 recipients tested seropositive at baseline. None of the repertoires were sampled until the peak T cell response had passed.

This clone was observed a handful of times. Its specificity is unknown. Method: immunoSEQ multiplex PCR; TCRdb's copy keeps in-frame clones and lacks some. This sample has 83,000 or so clones, with approximately 88% found just once. The material sequenced was peripheral blood, taken on day 0 of MenACWY control vaccination. The receptor was isolated from an adult in good health.

DNA of the CDR3: TGCGCCAGCAGCATAGTGGCCACCGGGGAGCTGTTTTTT. It specifies CASSIVATGELFF. This chain joins TRBV10-1 and TRBJ2-2; D is uncertain. CDR3 length: 13 residues. The V end was cut by 6 bases, the J end by 4 bases, with 9 bases between. Germline loops: CDR1 WNHNN, CDR2 SYGVQD (reference sequence).